This TCR beta chain was sequenced in a study of shared clonotypes between healthy human individuals. Germline CDR1 and CDR2: SGHTA and FQGNSA. Trimming removed 5 bases at V and 6 bases at J, with 17 bases between. The CDR3 runs 14 residues. Assay: immunoSEQ multiplex PCR; the TCRdb copy retains only in-frame clones and omits some. The sample contains 2.3 million or so clones, approximately 95% of which appear only once. The sequencing sample was made of naive CD4+ T cells from PBMCs. The subset was: CD45RA+ positively selected. This receptor was identified in a man between 18 and 35 years old in good health. Some clones in this sample may be carry-over from other donors' samples. This chain joins TRBV7-2 and TRBJ2-7; D gene uncertain. The CDR3 nucleotides are TGTGCCAGCAGCCCCGGAGCAACAATCGGCGAGCAGTACTTC. Amino acids: CASSPGATIGEQYF.